Sequencing of this T cell receptor beta chain was carried out in a study of T-cell reconstitution after alpha-beta-depleted transplantation in children (dated by TCRdb to about 2016). The study in broad terms: The study quantitatively tracked T-cell immune reconstitution after TCRalphabeta/CD19-depleted allogeneic hematopoietic cell transplantation in children using TCR repertoire profiling. General findings and caveats noted by the study authors: The high TCRbeta diversity at day 60 in some patients was ascribed to recipient T cells and intrathymic progenitors that had survived conditioning. Apparently early alphabetaT-cell count recovery about two months after transplant reportedly relied on only several hundred rapidly expanded clones derived from non-depleted graft cells. Over the following months the frequencies of hyperexpanded clones went down, and after one year T-cell counts and TCRbeta diversity were mostly credited to newly produced T cells.

CDR1 and CDR2 (MDHEN, SYDVKM) derive from the germline V gene. Between the V and J ends, shortened by 10 bases and 10 bases respectively, the junction contains 17 bases. There are 13 amino acids in the CDR3, from cysteine to phenylalanine inclusive. Only CDR3 DNA is held: 39 bases, read in frame from base 1. For this clonotype: Its antigen is not yet known. It has no much larger one-base neighbor in the sample; base qualities were not kept.

Libraries were constructed by PCR. Sequenced on an Illumina HiSeq 2500. TCR libraries were prepared with molecular barcoding, using unique molecular identifiers to normalize TCRbeta repertoire quantification. TCRdb reworked the public reads: Q25 trimming with fastp, MiXCR clone assembly, productive beta chains retained. Here each entry gathers all rows of one CDR3 protein and keeps the most common genes and DNA. This sample lists hundreds of thousands of distinct CDR3 sequences; 10% to 15% were detected once. The ten biggest clones cover roughly 2.3% of the sample. Interpreted using the paper, the treatment or condition label stands for: allogeneic hematopoietic cell transplantation with graft depleted of TCRalphabeta T cells and CD19 B cells. The transplant recipients were children given TCRalphabeta/CD19-depleted allogeneic hematopoietic cell grafts.

Here the sequenced sample was PBMCs, mostly from graft donor cells, taken 360 days after TCRalphabeta/CD19-depleted stem cell transplant. The receptor chain draws on TRBV28 and TRBJ1-6; D gene: possibly TRBD1, on 6 matching bases. The sequence was obtained from a male patient younger than 18 who had a stem cell transplant for acute myeloid leukemia, so the T cells may come from the graft donor. The CDR3 protein sequence reads: CANMWAGVSPLHF. The DNA is as follows: TGTGCCAACATGTGGGCAGGGGTGTCACCCCTCCACTTT.